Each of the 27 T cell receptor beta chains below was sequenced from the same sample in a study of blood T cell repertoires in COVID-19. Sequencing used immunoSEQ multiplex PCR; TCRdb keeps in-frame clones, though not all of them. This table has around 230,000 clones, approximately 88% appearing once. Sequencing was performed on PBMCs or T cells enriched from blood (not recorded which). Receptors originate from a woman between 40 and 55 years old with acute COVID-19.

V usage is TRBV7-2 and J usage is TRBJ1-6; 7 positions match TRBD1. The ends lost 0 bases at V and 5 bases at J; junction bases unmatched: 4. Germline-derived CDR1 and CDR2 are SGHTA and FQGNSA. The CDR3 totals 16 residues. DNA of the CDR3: TGTGCCAGCAGCTTAGCATGGGGACAGAATAATTCACCCCTCCACTTT. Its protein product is CASSLAWGQNNSPLHF. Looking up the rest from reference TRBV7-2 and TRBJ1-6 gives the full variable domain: GAGVSQSPSNKVTEKGKDVELRCDPISGHTALYWYRQSLGQGLEFLIYFQGNSAPDKSGLPSDRFSAERTGGSVSTLTIQRTQQEDSAVYLCASSLAWGQNNSPLHFGNGTRLTVT.

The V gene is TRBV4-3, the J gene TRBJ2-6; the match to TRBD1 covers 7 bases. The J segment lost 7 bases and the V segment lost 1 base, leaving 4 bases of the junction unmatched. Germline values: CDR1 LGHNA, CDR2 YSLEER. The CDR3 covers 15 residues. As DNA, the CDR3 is TGCGCCAGCAGCCAAGGACAGGGAGACGCCAACGTCCTGACTTTC. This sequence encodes CASSQGQGDANVLTF.

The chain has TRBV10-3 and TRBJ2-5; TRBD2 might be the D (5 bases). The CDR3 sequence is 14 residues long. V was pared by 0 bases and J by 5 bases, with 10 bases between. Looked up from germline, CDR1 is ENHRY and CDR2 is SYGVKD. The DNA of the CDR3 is TGTGCCATCAGTGAGTCGGGCGGCGGGGAGACCCAGTACTTC. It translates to CAISESGGGETQYF.

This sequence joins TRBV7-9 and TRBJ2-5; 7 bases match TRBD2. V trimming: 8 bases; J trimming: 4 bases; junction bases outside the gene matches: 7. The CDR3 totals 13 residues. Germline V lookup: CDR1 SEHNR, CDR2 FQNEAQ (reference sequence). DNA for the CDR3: TGTGCCAGCGAGCGGGGCCGGGGAGAGACCCAGTACTTC. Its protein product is CASERGRGETQYF.

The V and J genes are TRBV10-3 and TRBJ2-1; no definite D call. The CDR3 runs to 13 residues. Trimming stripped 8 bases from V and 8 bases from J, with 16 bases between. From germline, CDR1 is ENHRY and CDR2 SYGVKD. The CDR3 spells CAIHGNLGHEQFF. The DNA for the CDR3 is TGTGCCATCCATGGCAACCTTGGGCATGAGCAGTTCTTC.

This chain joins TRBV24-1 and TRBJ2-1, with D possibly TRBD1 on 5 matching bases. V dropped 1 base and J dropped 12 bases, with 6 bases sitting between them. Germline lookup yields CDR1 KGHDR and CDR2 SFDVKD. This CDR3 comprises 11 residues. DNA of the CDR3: TGTGCCACCAGTGATTTTAGGGGGCAGTTCTTC. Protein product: CATSDFRGQFF.

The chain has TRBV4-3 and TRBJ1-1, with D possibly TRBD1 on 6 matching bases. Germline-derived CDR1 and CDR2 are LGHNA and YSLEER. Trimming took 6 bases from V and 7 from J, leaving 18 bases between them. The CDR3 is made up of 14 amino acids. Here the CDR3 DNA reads TGCGCCAGCAGTCGAAAACAGGGATGGGATGAAGCTTTCTTT. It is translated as CASSRKQGWDEAFF.

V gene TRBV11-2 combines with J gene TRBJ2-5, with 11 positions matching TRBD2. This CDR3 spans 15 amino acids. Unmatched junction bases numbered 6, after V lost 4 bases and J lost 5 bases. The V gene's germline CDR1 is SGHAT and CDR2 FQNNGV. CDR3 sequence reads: CASSSGLAGGETQYF. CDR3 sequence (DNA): TGTGCCAGCAGCTCCGGGCTAGCGGGGGGTGAGACCCAGTACTTC.

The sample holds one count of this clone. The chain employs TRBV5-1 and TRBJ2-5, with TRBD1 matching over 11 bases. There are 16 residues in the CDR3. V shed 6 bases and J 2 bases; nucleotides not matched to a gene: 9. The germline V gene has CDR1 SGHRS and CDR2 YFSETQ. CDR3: CASTKGQGAKQETQYF. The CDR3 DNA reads TGCGCCAGCACCAAAGGACAGGGGGCTAAGCAAGAGACCCAGTACTTC.

DNA for the CDR3: TGTGCCAGCAGCTCATTACTAGCGGGAGTAGGAACCGGGGAGCTGTTTTTT. It encodes CASSSLLAGVGTGELFF. The chain uses TRBV11-2 and TRBJ2-2; 11 bases line up with TRBD2. The junction had 9 bases not matched to a gene; V was cut back by 4 bases and J by 5 bases. Germline V lookup: CDR1 SGHAT, CDR2 FQNNGV. This CDR3 has 17 residues.

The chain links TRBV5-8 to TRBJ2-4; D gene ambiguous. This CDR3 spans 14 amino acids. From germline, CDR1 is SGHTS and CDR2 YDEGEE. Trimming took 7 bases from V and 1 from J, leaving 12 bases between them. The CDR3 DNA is TGTGCCAGCGTACAACCCCCCGCCAAAAACATTCAGTACTTC. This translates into CASVQPPAKNIQYF.

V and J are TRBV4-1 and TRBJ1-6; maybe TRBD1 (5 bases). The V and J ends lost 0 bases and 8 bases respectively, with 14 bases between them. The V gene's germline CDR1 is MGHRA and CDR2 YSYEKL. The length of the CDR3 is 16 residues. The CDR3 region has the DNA TGCGCCAGCAGCCAAGAAATGGGACTGTCGGATTCACCCCTCCACTTT. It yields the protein CASSQEMGLSDSPLHF.

The CDR3, as DNA: TGTGCCAGCAGCCTAAGGGGATTTGACCGACCGTACTTC. This gives the protein CASSLRGFDRPYF. The V call is TRBV3-1 (or the pseudogene TRBV3-2), the J call TRBJ2-5; D might be TRBD1 (5 bases). V shed 4 bases and J shed 13 bases, with 19 bases lying between them. The CDR3 totals 13 residues. The germline CDR1 and CDR2 sequences are LGHDT and YNNKEL (reference sequence).

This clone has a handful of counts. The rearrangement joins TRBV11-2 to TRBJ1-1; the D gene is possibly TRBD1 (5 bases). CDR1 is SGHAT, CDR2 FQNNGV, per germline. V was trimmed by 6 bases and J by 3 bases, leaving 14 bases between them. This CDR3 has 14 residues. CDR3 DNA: TGTGCCAGCAGTTCAATACAGGTTCACACTGAAGCTTTCTTT. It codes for CASSSIQVHTEAFF.

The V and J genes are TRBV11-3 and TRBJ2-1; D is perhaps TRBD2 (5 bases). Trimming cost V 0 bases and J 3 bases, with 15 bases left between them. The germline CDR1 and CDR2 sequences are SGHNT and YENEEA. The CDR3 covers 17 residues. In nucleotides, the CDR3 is TGTGCCAGCAGCTTAGATCGGGAAGGGCCCCTCTACAATGAGCAGTTCTTC. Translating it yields CASSLDREGPLYNEQFF.

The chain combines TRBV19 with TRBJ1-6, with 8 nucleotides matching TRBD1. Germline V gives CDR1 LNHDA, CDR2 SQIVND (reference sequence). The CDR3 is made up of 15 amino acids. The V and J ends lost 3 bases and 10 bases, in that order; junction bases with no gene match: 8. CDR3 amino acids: CASSIKPGGGSPLHF. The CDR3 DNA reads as TGTGCCAGTAGTATTAAACCAGGGGGCGGATCACCCCTCCACTTT. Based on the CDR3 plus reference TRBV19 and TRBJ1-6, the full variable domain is DGGITQSPKYLFRKEGQNVTLSCEQNLNHDAMYWYRQDPGQGLRLIYYSQIVNDFQKGDIAEGYSVSREKKESFPLTVTSAQKNPTAFYLCASSIKPGGGSPLHFGNGTRLTVT.

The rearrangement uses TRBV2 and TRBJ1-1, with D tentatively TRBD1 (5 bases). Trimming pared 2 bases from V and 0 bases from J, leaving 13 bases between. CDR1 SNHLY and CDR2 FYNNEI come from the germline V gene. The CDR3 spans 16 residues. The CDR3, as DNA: TGTGCCAGCAGTGAACAGGGTGCGATAATGAACACTGAAGCTTTCTTT. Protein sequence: CASSEQGAIMNTEAFF.

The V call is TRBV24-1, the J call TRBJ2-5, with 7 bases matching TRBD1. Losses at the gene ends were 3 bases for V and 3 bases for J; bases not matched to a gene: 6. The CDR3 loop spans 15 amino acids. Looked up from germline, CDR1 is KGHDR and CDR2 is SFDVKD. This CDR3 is CATSDGDSVKETQYF. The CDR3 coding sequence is TGTGCCACCAGTGATGGGGACAGTGTCAAAGAGACCCAGTACTTC.

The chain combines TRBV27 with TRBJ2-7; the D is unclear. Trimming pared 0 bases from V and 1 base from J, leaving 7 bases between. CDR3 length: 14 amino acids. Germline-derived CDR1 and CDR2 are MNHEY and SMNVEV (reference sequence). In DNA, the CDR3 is TGTGCCAGCAGTTTATCGAGACAATCCTACGAGCAGTACTTC. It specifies CASSLSRQSYEQYF.

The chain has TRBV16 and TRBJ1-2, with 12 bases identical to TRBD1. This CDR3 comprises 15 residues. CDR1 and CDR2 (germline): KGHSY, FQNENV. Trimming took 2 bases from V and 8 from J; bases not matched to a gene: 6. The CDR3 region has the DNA TGTGCCAGCAGCCAAGAGGGACAGGGGGCTCGGGGCTACACCTTC. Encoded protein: CASSQEGQGARGYTF.

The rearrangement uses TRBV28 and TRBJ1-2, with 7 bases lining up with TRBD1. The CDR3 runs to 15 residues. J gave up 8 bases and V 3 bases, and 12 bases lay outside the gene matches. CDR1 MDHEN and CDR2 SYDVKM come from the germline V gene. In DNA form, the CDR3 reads TGTGCCAGCAGTTTGGGGCCACAGGGGAAGGGGGGCTACACCTTC. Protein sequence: CASSLGPQGKGGYTF.

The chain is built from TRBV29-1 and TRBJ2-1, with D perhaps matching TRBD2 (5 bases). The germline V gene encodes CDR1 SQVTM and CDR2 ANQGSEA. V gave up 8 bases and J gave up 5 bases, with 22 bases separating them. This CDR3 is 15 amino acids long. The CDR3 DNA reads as TGCAGCTCACGGGATGGCAACTTTGGGCACAATGAGCAGTTCTTC. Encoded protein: CSSRDGNFGHNEQFF.

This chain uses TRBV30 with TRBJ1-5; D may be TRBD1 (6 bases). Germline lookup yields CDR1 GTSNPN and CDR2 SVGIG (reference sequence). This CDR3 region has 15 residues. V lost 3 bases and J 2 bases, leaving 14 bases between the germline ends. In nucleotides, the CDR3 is TGTGCCTGGAGCCCAAACCGACAGGGCAATCAGCCCCAGCATTTT. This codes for CAWSPNRQGNQPQHF.

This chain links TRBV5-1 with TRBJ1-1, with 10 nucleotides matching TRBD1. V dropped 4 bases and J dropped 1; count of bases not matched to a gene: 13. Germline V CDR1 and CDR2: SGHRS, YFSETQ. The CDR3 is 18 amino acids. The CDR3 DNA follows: TGCGCCAGCAGCCCGTTCCCCGTCGGGGACAGGGGGAACACTGAAGCTTTCTTT. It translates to CASSPFPVGDRGNTEAFF.

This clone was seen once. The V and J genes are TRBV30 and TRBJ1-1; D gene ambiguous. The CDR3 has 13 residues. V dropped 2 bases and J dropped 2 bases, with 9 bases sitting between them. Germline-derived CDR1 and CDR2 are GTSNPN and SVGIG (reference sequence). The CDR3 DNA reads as TGTGCCTGGAGTCCTACAGTTAACACTGAAGCTTTCTTT. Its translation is CAWSPTVNTEAFF. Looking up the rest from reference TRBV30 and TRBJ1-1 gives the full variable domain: SQTIHQWPATLVQPVGSPLSLECTVEGTSNPNLYWYRQAAGRGLQLLFYSVGIGQISSEVPQNLSASRPQDRQFILSSKKLLLSDSGFYLCAWSPTVNTEAFFGQGTRLTVV.

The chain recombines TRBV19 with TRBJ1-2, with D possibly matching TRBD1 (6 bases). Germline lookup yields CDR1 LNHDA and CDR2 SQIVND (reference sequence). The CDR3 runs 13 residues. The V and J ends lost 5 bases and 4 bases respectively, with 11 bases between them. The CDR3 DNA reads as TGTGCCAGTAGTGCAGGACAGCTCTATGGCTACACCTTC. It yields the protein CASSAGQLYGYTF.

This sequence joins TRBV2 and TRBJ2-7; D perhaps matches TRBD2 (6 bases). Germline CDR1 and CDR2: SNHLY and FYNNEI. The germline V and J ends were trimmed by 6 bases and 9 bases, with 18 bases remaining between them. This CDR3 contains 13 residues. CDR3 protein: CASSRDWKDAQYV. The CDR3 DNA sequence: TGTGCCAGCAGCCGGGACTGGAAGGATGCGCAGTACGTC.